Listed below are T cell receptor beta chains from one sample, sequenced in a study of lung T cells in sarcoidosis with Löfgren's syndrome. TCRdb ran MiXCR on the reads and lists one entry per CDR3 protein. This table holds 60,000 or so distinct CDR3 sequences, less than 25% found once. Sequences were obtained from CD4+ T cells from PBMCs. The receptors were sampled from a human donor with sarcoidosis (Löfgren's syndrome or another form), or a control subject (not recorded which). CDR3s include the opening cysteine and the closing phenylalanine or tryptophan. D genes are given only for firm matches. Rows may omit the clone size; those that give it use once, few, many or a size class.

J | size | D | length | V | DNA | CDR3
TRBJ2-3 | many | - | 13 | TRBV20-1 | TGCAGTGCTAACAACCCGAGCACAGATACGCAGTATTTT | CSANNPSTDTQYF
TRBJ2-7 | many | - | 15 | TRBV6-1 | TGTGCCAGCAGTGCCGGGGGCTCCAGCTCCTACGAGCAGTACTTC | CASSAGGSSSYEQYF
TRBJ2-1 | many | - | 13 | TRBV7-2 | TGTGCCAGCAGCTTAGCAGTAGCGGTACCGTGGTTCTTC | CASSLAVAVPWFF
TRBJ2-3 | - | - | 15 | TRBV19 | TGTGCCAGTAGTCCGAGACTAGTGGGCACAGATACGCAGTATTTT | CASSPRLVGTDTQYF
TRBJ2-1 | many | - | 14 | TRBV7-2 | TGTGCCAGCAGCCTGAGACGTGCTAACAATGAGCAGTTCTTC | CASSLRRANNEQFF
TRBJ2-2 | many | TRBD1 | 17 | TRBV6-1 | TGTGCCAGCTTCCGGGGGGCGGGAGACAGGGGGTCCGGGGAGCTGTTTTTT | CASFRGAGDRGSGELFF
TRBJ2-2 | many | TRBD1 | 18 | TRBV6-6 | TGTGCCAGCAGTTACTCGACAGGGTTTCAGTCTTACACCGGGGAGCTGTTTTTT | CASSYSTGFQSYTGELFF
TRBJ2-3 | many | TRBD2 | 15 | TRBV4-2 | TGTGCCAGCAGCTATAGCGGGGGTACCCCAGATACGCAGTATTTT | CASSYSGGTPDTQYF
TRBJ2-2 | many | - | 16 | TRBV19 | TGTGCCAGTAGTATAGGTCAACAGGGCATCTCCGGGGAGCTGTTTTTT | CASSIGQQGISGELFF
TRBJ1-1 | many | - | 14 | TRBV6-1 | TGTGCCAGCAGTCACCAGGGACCGGGAACTGAAGCTTTCTTT | CASSHQGPGTEAFF
TRBJ2-5 | - | - | 12 | TRBV24-1 | TGTGCCACCAGTGATTTTCAAGAGACCCAGTACTTC | CATSDFQETQYF
TRBJ2-1 | few | - | 12 | TRBV24-1 | TGTGCCACCAGTAATGGCTACAATGAGCAGTTCTTC | CATSNGYNEQFF
TRBJ2-7 | many | TRBD2 | 18 | TRBV4-3 | TGCGCCAGCAGCCAAGATCTTTACAGCGGGGGTAGCTCCTACGAGCAGTACTTC | CASSQDLYSGGSSYEQYF
TRBJ1-2 | many | - | 15 | TRBV6-1 | TGTGCCAGCAGTGAAATGTCCTGGGCCACCTATGGCTACACCTTC | CASSEMSWATYGYTF
TRBJ1-4 | many | TRBD1 | 15 | TRBV28 | TGTGCCAGCAGTTTACAGGGACAGGCAAATGAAAAACTGTTTTTT | CASSLQGQANEKLFF
TRBJ1-3 | - | - | 13 | TRBV7-9 | TGTGCCAGCAGATACTTCTCTGGAAACACCATATATTTT | CASRYFSGNTIYF
TRBJ2-7 | medium-sized | - | 15 | TRBV27 | TGTGCCAGCAGTTTAGTCGGGACTTCTCGGAACGAGCAGTACTTC | CASSLVGTSRNEQYF
TRBJ2-1 | - | TRBD2 | 15 | TRBV5-4 | TGTGCCAGCAGCTTGCAGCGGGAGCTCAGTAATGAGCAGTTCTTC | CASSLQRELSNEQFF
TRBJ1-6 | many | TRBD1 | 13 | TRBV6-1 | TGTGCCACTGGGACAGGGTACGATTCACCCCTCCACTTT | CATGTGYDSPLHF
TRBJ2-5 | many | TRBD1 | 18 | TRBV6-2/TRBV6-3 | TGTGCCAGCAGTTACTCGAATTGGCTGGGACAGGGGAGAGAGACCCAGTACTTC | CASSYSNWLGQGRETQYF
TRBJ2-7 | many | - | 11 | TRBV6-1 | TGTGCCAGCAGTAATTCCTACGAGCAGTACTTC | CASSNSYEQYF
TRBJ2-3 | many | - | 12 | TRBV28 | TGTGCCAGCAGTTTCTCCACAGATACGCAGTATTTT | CASSFSTDTQYF
TRBJ1-1 | - | - | 13 | TRBV6-1 | TGTGCCAGCAGCCGCCTGGATGTTTATAAAGCTCTCTTT | CASSRLDVYKALF
TRBJ1-1 | many | - | 13 | TRBV5-4 | TGTGCCAGCAGCTTAACAGGGACCCGCGGAGCTTTCTTT | CASSLTGTRGAFF
TRBJ2-3 | many | - | 16 | TRBV18 | TGTGCCAGCTCACCACTCGCAGGCCGTAGCACAGATACGCAGTATTTT | CASSPLAGRSTDTQYF
TRBJ1-4 | - | TRBD1 | 15 | TRBV10-3 | TGTGCCATCAGTGAGTCCGGACAGGGGGATGAAAAACTGTTTTTT | CAISESGQGDEKLFF
TRBJ1-1 | many | - | 13 | TRBV20-1 | TGCAGTGCTAGAGTAACTGTGAACACTGAAGCTTTCTTT | CSARVTVNTEAFF
TRBJ2-3 | - | - | 15 | TRBV5-1 | TGCGCCAGCAGCTCAGAGGAGGGGCTTGGGGATACGCAGTATTTT | CASSSEEGLGDTQYF
TRBJ2-5 | - | - | 12 | TRBV7-6 | TGTGCCAGCAGCTTGGGCATGGAGACCCAGTACTTC | CASSLGMETQYF
TRBJ1-1 | few | - | 14 | TRBV18 | TGTGCCAGCTCACCACTCGAAAGTTACACTGAAGCTTTCTTT | CASSPLESYTEAFF
TRBJ2-7 | many | TRBD2 | 14 | TRBV6-1 | TGTGCCAGCACGGATGGGACTAGCGGCTACGAGCAGTACTTC | CASTDGTSGYEQYF
TRBJ2-5 | few | - | 12 | TRBV19 | TGTGCCAGTAGTCCCCCTCCGCAGACCCAGTACTTC | CASSPPPQTQYF
TRBJ2-3 | many | - | 15 | TRBV27 | TGTGCCAGCAGGACCGTGGGGCGTGGCACAGATACGCAGTATTTT | CASRTVGRGTDTQYF
TRBJ1-1 | many | - | 15 | TRBV6-1 | TGTGCCAGCAGTTCCCTGACAGTCATGAACACTGAAGCTTTCTTT | CASSSLTVMNTEAFF
TRBJ2-1 | many | TRBD2 | 15 | TRBV6-1 | TGTGCCAGCAGTAAAACTAGCGGGACGTACAATGAGCAGTTCTTC | CASSKTSGTYNEQFF
TRBJ2-1 | many | - | 14 | TRBV6-1 | TGTGCCAGCAGTCGCGGGATAGGCGACAATGAGCAGTTCTTC | CASSRGIGDNEQFF
TRBJ2-7 | many | TRBD2 | 14 | TRBV6-6 | TGTGCCAGCAGTTACTCGAGCGGGGGCTACGAGCAGTACTTC | CASSYSSGGYEQYF
TRBJ1-4 | many | - | 17 | TRBV7-9 | TGTGCCAGCAGTTTCAATGGACGTACTGCAACTAATGAAAAACTGTTTTTT | CASSFNGRTATNEKLFF
TRBJ2-2 | few | TRBD2 | 19 | TRBV4-1 | TGCGCCAGCAGCCCCTTAGGACTAGCGGGGGGCAAGAACACCGGGGAGCTGTTTTTT | CASSPLGLAGGKNTGELFF
TRBJ2-3 | - | - | 15 | TRBV6-4 | TGTGCCAGCAGTGACTCATTAGCGGTTACAGATACGCAGTATTTT | CASSDSLAVTDTQYF
TRBJ2-5 | many | TRBD2 | 15 | TRBV28 | TGTGCCAGCAGTGTGAATCTAGCGGGAATGAAGACCCAGTACTTC | CASSVNLAGMKTQYF
TRBJ2-1 | - | TRBD2 | 18 | TRBV24-1 | TGTGCCACCAGCCTCCCCTCGGCTAGCGGGATGGGCCAAAATGAGCAGTTCTTC | CATSLPSASGMGQNEQFF
TRBJ1-4 | - | - | 12 | TRBV2 | TGTGCCAGCAGTGAATATGATCGAAAACTGTTTTTT | CASSEYDRKLFF
TRBJ2-1 | few | TRBD2 | 17 | TRBV20-1 | TGCAGTGCTCTCGGGACTAGCGGGATTAGCTCCTACAATGAGCAGTTCTTC | CSALGTSGISSYNEQFF
TRBJ2-3 | few | - | 13 | TRBV2 | TGTGCCAGCAGTGATTCTCGCGTGGATACGCAGTATTTT | CASSDSRVDTQYF
TRBJ1-1 | - | - | 15 | TRBV11-2 | TGTGCCAGCAGCTTCAACAGGGATCCGAACACTGAAGCTTTCTTT | CASSFNRDPNTEAFF
TRBJ1-5 | - | - | 17 | TRBV7-2 | TGTGCCAGCAGCTTATATGGGGGACCGTATAGCAATCAGCCCCAGCATTTT | CASSLYGGPYSNQPQHF
TRBJ1-2 | many | - | 15 | TRBV28 | TGTGCCAGCAGCCTCTCCGACAAGGGTAACATGGGCTACACCTTC | CASSLSDKGNMGYTF
TRBJ1-3 | many | - | 15 | TRBV18 | TGTGCCAGCTACGCGACCGTTGTCTCTGGAAACACCATATATTTT | CASYATVVSGNTIYF
TRBJ2-7 | many | TRBD1 | 16 | TRBV7-2 | TGTGCCAGCAGCTTAGGGGCGGGACAGGGGGCCTACGAGCAGTACTTC | CASSLGAGQGAYEQYF
TRBJ1-6 | many | - | 12 | TRBV28 | TGTGCCAGCAACGGGGTGCGGTCACCCCTCCACTTT | CASNGVRSPLHF
TRBJ2-3 | - | - | 11 | TRBV20-1 | TGCAGTGCTGTTTCAGCCGATACGCAGTATTTT | CSAVSADTQYF
TRBJ2-5 | many | TRBD1 | 14 | TRBV20-1 | TGCAGTGCTAGAGGGGGACAGGGACAAGAGACCCAGTACTTC | CSARGGQGQETQYF
TRBJ2-3 | - | - | 15 | TRBV6-6 | TGTGCCAGCAGTTACTCCGCAGGGCGCACAGATACGTATTATTTT | CASSYSAGRTDTYYF
TRBJ2-5 | - | TRBD2 | 13 | TRBV5-1 | TGCGCCAGCAGCTATTCGGGGGGGGAGACCCGGTACTTC | CASSYSGGETRYF
TRBJ1-1 | few | - | 14 | TRBV5-1 | TGCGCCAGCAGCCGGGCCATCGGGGACACTGAAGCTTTCTTT | CASSRAIGDTEAFF
TRBJ1-2 | - | TRBD1 | 15 | TRBV19 | TGTGCCAGTAGGAGGGACCCGCGACAGGGTGATGGCTACACCTTC | CASRRDPRQGDGYTF
TRBJ1-5 | - | - | 15 | TRBV12-3/TRBV12-4 | TGTGCCAGCCGTCGGGGGGGGCAGGGCAATCAGCCCCAGCATTTT | CASRRGGQGNQPQHF
TRBJ2-2 | - | TRBD1 | 15 | TRBV28 | TGTGCCAGCAGTCTTCGGGACAGATACACCGGGGAGCTGTTTTTT | CASSLRDRYTGELFF
TRBJ2-1 | many | - | 16 | TRBV7-9 | TGTGCCAGCAGCCCCCAGGGAAGCGGCGTGGGGCATGAGCAGTTCTTC | CASSPQGSGVGHEQFF